This note documents a single T cell receptor beta chain sequence. Its antigen specificity is not known. Per-nucleotide qualities are absent, and no much larger clonotype sits a single base away. Library preparation used the immunoSEQ multiplex PCR assay. A mixture of 60 forward primers for TCR Vbeta segments and 13 reverse primers for TCR Jbeta segments was used in the multiplex PCR. Amplification of the CDR3 region of rearranged TCR beta genes was performed with a multiplex PCR assay on genomic DNA. The Illumina HiSeq System was used to sequence the amplified TCR beta libraries as 87-base-pair reads. The original pipeline was this. A later analysis counted about 80 million unique TCR beta chains across the roughly 700 repertoires, and 10 million to 11 million of these chains were shared by at least two donors. Raw reads were error-corrected and collapsed into unique sequences with a nearest-neighbor algorithm that merged closely related sequences to remove PCR and sequencing errors. To assign V, D and J gene segments, CDR3 sequences were aligned to IMGT reference sequences. For a sequence to be retained, at least a six-nucleotide match to both a V gene segment and a J gene segment was required. Rearrangements were called productive when the CDR3 lacked stop codons and stayed in frame with V and J; all others were non-productive. CDR3 was defined according to IMGT convention as the region running from the second conserved V-encoded cysteine to the conserved J-encoded phenylalanine. The earlier analysis of 500 to 750 of the donors excluded any sequence lacking an unambiguous match to a single V gene segment. An earlier analysis of several hundred of the donors called V segments functional above 56.7% productive rearrangements and segregating when the between-donor standard deviation exceeded 5%. A statistical classification framework was built for diagnosing cytomegalovirus status from the catalog of TCR beta chain sequences. In a later analysis, V and J genes were assigned by comparing TCR nucleotide sequences against IMGT/GENE-DB human TR gene sequences. A later analysis assigned CDR3 sequences and most-parsimonious VDJ recombination scenarios with the TCRdist pipeline. In a later analysis, each TCR beta chain was defined by its CDR3 amino acid sequence together with its V-gene family, and reads lacking a unique V-gene family were excluded. In a later analysis, fewer than 650 highly shared, low-generation-probability nucleotide sequences were removed to address suspected cross-contamination and a sequencing artifact. In a later analysis, a clonal expansion index was calculated for each public chain from normalized within-repertoire ranks of inferred template counts. Generation probabilities in a later analysis came from a VDJ recombination model fitted to out-of-frame rearrangements, and those results were checked against IGoR. In a later analysis, hypergeometric tests were used to score TCR-TCR, TCR-HLA and TCR-CMV co-occurrence, with a repertoire-size bias correction applied to TCR pairs. To estimate false discovery rates, a later analysis permuted the HLA or CMV assignments 20 times. A later analysis grouped co-occurring TCRs with DBSCAN, adding TCRdist sequence similarity when clustering within HLA-allele-positive subsets. For co-occurrence clustering, repertoires with fewer than 30,000 or more than 120,000 public chains were excluded, along with five repertoires with anomalous nucleotide sharing. The source is immuneACCESS, and TCRdb retained only in-frame sequences with V and J called. Part of the clones is not carried over; for the studies checked, unresolved V genes explain less than half of this, and the remainder is unexplained. That table is the source of V, J and clone size, and D and trimming were worked out from the DNA. Counted in this sample were 150,000 to 200,000 clones; about four fifths of them appeared once. 2.6% of the sample is taken by the ten largest.

The sample originates from a study of cytomegalovirus exposure and HLA in healthy donors (dated by TCRdb to 2016 to 2017). For context, the study as a whole: An earlier analysis of some 550 of the donors reported about 250 Gb of sequence data and 117 million unique TCR beta sequences from some 180 million T cells. HLA typing covered class I and class II loci at four-digit resolution. A later genetic analysis took genome-wide SNP genotypes for about 55% of the 666 donors and used that subset as a discovery cohort. Four to six DR-DQ haplotypes were handled as single units for association and clustering because linkage in the cohort was strong. Besides the first cohort of roughly 640 subjects, a separate validation cohort made up of over a hundred different subjects was used. A later analysis re-analyzed previously published TCR beta repertoires from roughly 600 donors and added high-resolution HLA genotyping to study TCR occurrence patterns. Around 320 gigabases of sequencing data and around 87 million unique TCR sequences were included in an early release covering about 700 HLA-typed donors. Typing coverage varied by locus: roughly 620-640 donors for A, B, C, DRB1 and DQB1; roughly 560 for DQA1; more than 600 for DPA1; more than 450 for DPB1. The genetic ancestry cluster associated with self-reported Caucasian donors included approximately 85% of the roughly 360 genotyped donors. Donor age, sex, ethnicity and CMV serostatus were collected together with the repertoire data. Rather than drawing on any new phenotypic data, the later analysis identified candidate immune exposures from TCR beta sequences and the way those sequences occurred across donors. The study used immunosequencing to profile the T cell repertoires of 600 to 850 subjects and linked those repertoires to cytomegalovirus serostatus. All discovery cohort repertoires had been generated using a single sequencing platform. An earlier analysis of fewer than 700 of the donors applied high-throughput TCR beta sequencing to assess whether each TCR beta V gene segment acted as functional or pseudogenic. The study was designed to test whether signatures of past pathogen exposure could be identified by cataloging public T cell receptors. Among under 450 genotyped donors of the cohort, an average of about 240,000 unique TCR beta nucleotide sequences were sequenced per donor, roughly 18% of them non-productive. To predict cytomegalovirus infection status, the study combined high-throughput TCR immunosequencing, statistical association of individual TCRs with disease status, and machine learning. Study-level results and caveats: In a later analysis, the rate of TCR association differed among HLA loci, with DRB1 alleles having the most associated TCRs and HLA-C alleles having the fewest. V-gene and J-gene trimming of TCR beta chains was associated with a missense DCLRE1C variant in a later genetic analysis, and the association was replicated in an independent cohort. Several of the top co-occurrence clusters appeared to be linked to parvovirus B19, influenza, CMV and Epstein-Barr virus, according to a later analysis. In vitro tests confirmed that a few of the cytomegalovirus-associated TCR beta chains recognize cytomegalovirus antigens. When HLA alleles, especially DR and DQ, strongly co-occurred, attributing TCR associations to individual alleles was difficult. In an earlier analysis of roughly 500 of the donors, most TCR beta V segments appeared in productive rearrangements about 87% or about 30% of the time, broadly matching IMGT annotations. Roughly uniform sequencing depth across donors was assumed in presence/absence analyses, although this assumption may not hold. Compared with equally common non-associated chains, HLA-associated TCR beta chains in a later analysis were more clonally expanded and had lower generation probabilities. Because HLA typing was unavailable for some donors at each locus, only the typed subset was used in association tests. According to the authors, the approach could potentially be generalized to other disease states and immunological phenotypes. Because counts were too low, about 15 rarely observed V segments, including chromosome 9 orphons, were left out of the earlier analysis of over 550 of the donors. A group of highly shared sequence variants was considered likely to be a technical artifact of the sequencing pipeline. Correlated functional status among segregating V segments might be attributable to linkage disequilibrium, but an unknown experimental factor could not be ruled out. A further reported finding was that TCR beta sequences accurately predicted the HLA-A and HLA-B alleles for most subjects in the first cohort. A later genetic analysis reported fewer N-insertions in productive TCRs among donors in an Asian-associated ancestry cluster than the roughly 700-donor mean. Some IMGT-functional V segments, including TRBV6-2 and TRBV6-3, could not be told apart with the 87-base-pair reads, so those segments were excluded. In the study, about 150 TCR beta chains were listed as associated with cytomegalovirus. Cytomegalovirus status was reported to be diagnosed by the classifier with high specificity and sensitivity in both the original and validation cohorts. Specific HLA alleles were associated with over 15,000 TCR beta sequences at a false discovery rate of 0.05 in a later analysis. Most TCR sequences were observed very rarely across donors, whereas some public TCRs were present in many individuals. A later analysis found that most CMV-associated TCR beta chains appeared HLA-restricted, with HLA associations seemingly driven largely by CMV exposure. For the cohort, immune exposure information was limited to CMV serostatus. This cohort had only TCR beta chains sequenced, and the lack of alpha or paired-chain data limited which features could be detected.

The cohort comprised 670 or so healthy bone marrow donors. At the time of sampling, every cohort member was nominally healthy, though immune exposures that went unrecorded were likely present. The donor tested CMV seropositive and was one of the 289 seropositive cohort members. Every donor gave a peripheral blood sample, and the peripheral blood mononuclear cells from that sample were used for TCR beta sequencing. Genomic DNA was extracted from the blood cell samples with the Qiagen DNeasy Blood Extraction Kit. CDR1 and CDR2 were assigned from the germline V gene as LGHNA and YSLEER. V ends up 5 bases short and J 2 bases short, with an unmatched junction base count of 7. CDR3 length: 15 amino acids, cysteine to phenylalanine. Only the CDR3 part of the read is kept: 45 bases, read in frame from the first base.

The chain uses TRBV4-3 and TRBJ2-5; TRBD2 aligns with 8 central bases. Sequencing input: PBMCs. The TCR comes from a woman in her fifties or sixties in good health and CMV-seropositive. The sequenced DNA: TGCGCCAGCAGCGAAGGATTAGCGGGGCAAGAGACCCAGTACTTC. Protein translation: CASSEGLAGQETQYF.